These 15 T cell receptor beta chains were sequenced from one sample in a study of blood T cell repertoires in COVID-19. Only in-frame clones appear in the TCRdb table, and some are missing; sequencing was by immunoSEQ multiplex PCR. The profile shows about 300,000 clones, 85% to 90% of them singletons. Sequencing was performed on peripheral blood. The receptors come from a woman between 45 and 65 years old with COVID-19, enrolled during active disease.

The rearrangement links TRBV28 to TRBJ1-2; possible D gene TRBD1, 5 bases. V lost 6 bases, J lost 2 bases, and 16 bases lay in between. The CDR3 contains 15 residues. CDR1 and CDR2 from the germline V gene are MDHEN and SYDVKM. Written as DNA, the CDR3 is TGTGCCAGCAGCACCTTACAGGTTTTAAACTATGGCTACACCTTC. Protein sequence: CASSTLQVLNYGYTF.

This clone was observed once. V gene TRBV19 combines with J gene TRBJ2-5; TRBD2 matches at 8 bases. Trimming cost V 1 base and J 4 bases; bases outside gene matches: 11. The length of the CDR3 is 17 residues. Germline-derived CDR1 and CDR2 are LNHDA and SQIVND (reference sequence). The CDR3 DNA sequence: TGTGCCAGTAGTATAGCGGGAGGGGGTATTGGGAGAGAGACCCAGTACTTC. It is translated as CASSIAGGGIGRETQYF.

The chain links TRBV6-2 or TRBV6-3 to TRBJ2-3; D call uncertain. Germline lookup yields CDR1 MNHEY and CDR2 SVGEGT. There are 15 residues in the CDR3. Trimming left V 6 bases short and J 0 bases short, with 13 bases between. The CDR3 DNA follows: TGTGCCAGCAGCTTGGAGCGTGTAAGCACAGATACGCAGTATTTT. Amino acids: CASSLERVSTDTQYF.

The chain is built from TRBV2 and TRBJ2-1, with TRBD1 identical over 9 bases. Germline CDR1 and CDR2: SNHLY and FYNNEI. Unmatched junction bases numbered 3, after V lost 8 bases and J lost 4 bases. This CDR3 is built from 13 residues. The CDR3 DNA is TGTGCCAGCGCTGGGACAGGGTACAATGAGCAGTTCTTC. This translates into CASAGTGYNEQFF.

This chain joins TRBV4-1 and TRBJ1-2; tentative D call: TRBD1 (6 bases). Germline assignment: CDR1 MGHRA and CDR2 YSYEKL. CDR3 length: 15 residues. Trimming took 3 bases from V and 4 from J, leaving 15 bases between them. The CDR3 spells CASSHTRGPLYGYTF. CDR3 nucleotide sequence: TGCGCCAGCAGCCACACCAGGGGCCCGCTCTATGGCTACACCTTC.

The V and J genes are TRBV11-3 and TRBJ2-7; 9 bases map to TRBD2. Germline CDR1 and CDR2: SGHNT and YENEEA. V trimming: 4 bases; J trimming: 3 bases; junction bases outside the gene matches: 1. CDR3 length: 13 residues. The CDR3 region has the DNA TGTGCCAGCAGCTCACTAGCGGGCTACGAGCAGTACTTC. It is translated as CASSSLAGYEQYF.

V is TRBV12-5 and J is TRBJ1-1, with D uncertain. Germline V CDR1 and CDR2: LGHNT, FRNRAP. This CDR3 has 12 amino acids. V was cut by 6 bases and J by 5 bases, with 10 bases left in between. CDR3 amino acids: CASGRLETEAFF. The CDR3 DNA is TGTGCTAGTGGACGACTGGAGACTGAAGCTTTCTTT. Looking up the rest from reference TRBV12-5 and TRBJ1-1 gives the full variable domain: DARVTQTPRHKVTEMGQEVTMRCQPILGHNTVFWYRQTMMQGLELLAYFRNRAPLDDSGMPKDRFSAEMPDATLATLKIQPSEPRDSAVYFCASGRLETEAFFGQGTRLTVV.

The rearrangement joins TRBV9 to TRBJ2-3, with 8 bases fitting TRBD1. This CDR3 is built from 19 residues. V was pared by 3 bases and J by 4 bases, with 19 bases of the junction left unmatched. Germline assignment: CDR1 SGDLS and CDR2 YYNGEE. CDR3 in DNA: TGTGCCAGCAGCGGCAGCCCCCGACAGGGGAAGTTTCTCCCAGATACGCAGTATTTT. It encodes CASSGSPRQGKFLPDTQYF. Variable domain in full (rest from reference TRBV9 and TRBJ2-3): DSGVTQTPKHLITATGQRVTLRCSPRSGDLSVYWYQQSLDQGLQFLIQYYNGEERAKGNILERFSAQQFPDLHSELNLSSLELGDSALYFCASSGSPRQGKFLPDTQYFGPGTRLTVL.

The chain joins TRBV3-1 (or the pseudogene TRBV3-2) to TRBJ1-1; D is ambiguous. This CDR3 is built from 15 residues. V was pared by 3 bases and J by 4 bases, with 15 bases between. Germline-derived CDR1 and CDR2 are LGHDT and YNNKEL (reference sequence). The CDR3 sequence is CASSHRANSGTEAFF. CDR3 coding DNA: TGTGCCAGCAGCCACCGAGCCAACAGCGGCACTGAAGCTTTCTTT.

The gene calls are TRBV19 and TRBJ1-1; maybe TRBD1 (6 bases). Germline CDR1 LNHDA, CDR2 SQIVND (reference sequence). The CDR3 has 11 amino acids. Trimming shortened V by 5 bases and J by 8 bases, and 9 bases separated the two germline ends. This chain's CDR3 is CASSSGQEAFF. In DNA, the CDR3 is TGTGCCAGTAGTTCCGGACAGGAAGCTTTCTTT.

The chain carries TRBV19 and TRBJ1-1, with a possible D match to TRBD1 (5 bases). The CDR3 covers 13 residues. V lost 7 bases, J lost 1 base, and 10 bases lay in between. Germline values: CDR1 LNHDA, CDR2 SQIVND (reference sequence). The DNA of the CDR3 is TGTGCCAGTATCACTGACAGGAACACTGAAGCTTTCTTT. It yields the protein CASITDRNTEAFF.

J is TRBJ1-6 and V is TRBV19; D is unclear. Trimming removed 6 bases at V and 0 bases at J, with 27 bases between. CDR3 length: 21 residues. CDR1 and CDR2 (germline): LNHDA, SQIVND (reference sequence). The CDR3 DNA is TGTGCCAGTAGGAGACGACCAAAAGCAACAGTAATAGGCTCCTATAATTCACCCCTCCACTTT. It is translated as CASRRRPKATVIGSYNSPLHF. The variable domain in full, with the rest retrieved from reference TRBV19 and TRBJ1-6, is DGGITQSPKYLFRKEGQNVTLSCEQNLNHDAMYWYRQDPGQGLRLIYYSQIVNDFQKGDIAEGYSVSREKKESFPLTVTSAQKNPTAFYLCASRRRPKATVIGSYNSPLHFGNGTRLTVT.

The J gene is TRBJ1-4, the V gene TRBV30; possible D gene TRBD1, 6 bases. This CDR3 has 15 amino acids. Germline-derived CDR1 and CDR2 are GTSNPN and SVGIG (reference sequence). The V end lost 4 bases, the J end lost 8 bases, and 20 bases lay between the germline ends. CDR3 nucleotides: TGTGCCTGGACCCCCACGGCGGGGGCGGGAGAAAAACTGTTTTTT. Translated: CAWTPTAGAGEKLFF.

The chain combines TRBV24-1 with TRBJ2-1, with TRBD2 matching over 10 bases. Germline trimming cut 3 bases from V and 6 bases from J; bases unmatched to any gene: 7. This CDR3 is built from 16 residues. CDR1 is KGHDR and CDR2 is SFDVKD in the germline V gene. CDR3 region: CATSDGASGSTNEQFF. Here the CDR3 DNA reads TGTGCCACCAGTGATGGGGCTAGCGGGAGTACCAATGAGCAGTTCTTC.

This clone was observed a handful of times. The chain combines TRBV19 with TRBJ2-6, with a weak D call TRBD1 (6 bases). The germline V and J ends were trimmed by 5 bases and 0 bases, with 8 bases remaining between them. The CDR3 totals 15 residues. Germline V gives CDR1 LNHDA, CDR2 SQIVND (reference sequence). CDR3 DNA: TGTGCCAGTAGTCTACAGGGCTCTGGGGCCAACGTCCTGACTTTC. Translation: CASSLQGSGANVLTF.